These 5 T cell receptor beta chains originate from one sample sequenced in a study of CD8 T cells in Susac syndrome. Roughly 0.45 to 1 ug RNA was reverse transcribed with random hexamers. One entry per CDR3 protein results from TCRdb running MiXCR on the immunoSEQ multiplex PCR reads. The sample lists some 120,000 distinct CDR3 sequences, around 96% occurring once. Sequenced material: CD8+ T cells from PBMCs. These receptors came from a human donor with Susac syndrome.

The chain links TRBV14 to TRBJ2-2, with 7 bases matching TRBD1. The length of the CDR3 is 15 residues. Germline CDR1 and CDR2: SGHDN and FVKESK. The ends lost 4 bases at V and 0 bases at J; junction bases unmatched: 2. CDR3 in DNA: TGTGCCAGCAGCCCTCAGGGGGCGAACACCGGGGAGCTGTTTTTT. Its translation: CASSPQGANTGELFF.

The gene calls are TRBV4-2 and TRBJ1-1, with D possibly matching TRBD1 (5 bases). V was clipped by 4 bases and J by 5 bases, with 11 bases between them. Looked up from germline, CDR1 is LGHNA and CDR2 is YNFKEQ. This CDR3 comprises 13 residues. CDR3: CASSRIEGTEAFF. CDR3 sequence (DNA): TGTGCCAGCAGCCGCATAGAGGGGACTGAAGCTTTCTTT.

The rearrangement links TRBV7-9 to TRBJ2-1, with 7 bases matching TRBD1. The CDR3 totals 15 residues. Germline trimming cut 5 bases from V and 1 base from J; bases unmatched to any gene: 5. Germline CDR1 and CDR2: SEHNR and FQNEAQ (reference sequence). The CDR3: CASSIGGSSYNEQFF. CDR3 nucleotide sequence: TGTGCCAGCAGCATAGGGGGCTCGTCCTACAATGAGCAGTTCTTC.

The chain links TRBV2 to TRBJ1-5; possible D gene TRBD1, 5 bases. The CDR3 runs 16 residues. The germline V gene has CDR1 SNHLY and CDR2 FYNNEI. V lost 2 bases and J lost 3, with 14 bases in between. This CDR3 reads CASSEWISGANQPQHF. In nucleotides, the CDR3 is TGTGCCAGCAGTGAATGGATCAGTGGGGCCAATCAGCCCCAGCATTTT. Full variable domain (outside the CDR3, taken from reference TRBV2 and TRBJ1-5): EPEVTQTPSHQVTQMGQEVILRCVPISNHLYFYWYRQILGQKVEFLVSFYNNEISEKSEIFDDQFSVERPDGSNFTLKIRSTKLEDSAMYFCASSEWISGANQPQHFGDGTRLSIL.

This clonotype has only one observation. The chain employs TRBV7-2 and TRBJ2-1; no clear D gene. The CDR3 is 12 amino acids. The germline V and J ends were trimmed by 5 bases and 5 bases, with 7 bases remaining between them. CDR1 SGHTA and CDR2 FQGNSA come from the germline V gene. The CDR3: CASSRLNNEQFF. For the CDR3, the DNA is TGTGCCAGCAGCCGGCTAAACAATGAGCAGTTCTTC.